These T cell receptor beta chains were read from a single sample in a study of cytomegalovirus exposure and HLA in healthy donors. Assay used: immunoSEQ multiplex PCR; TCRdb lists only in-frame clones, some missing. The sample has fewer than 110,000 clones, approximately 79% seen once. The sample was PBMCs. The receptors stem from a man younger than 35 in good health and CMV-seronegative. Each CDR3 is given with its conserved first and last residue. A D gene is named only where the DNA matches it firmly. Size is stated for part of the rows, as once, few or many counts, or as a class when the clone is expanded.

v_call	clone_size	j_call	d_call	cdr3_nt	cdr3_aa
TRBV5-1	NA	TRBJ2-1	TRBD2	TGCGCCAGCAGCTTGGTAGCGGGGGGGCTCAATGAGCAGTTCTTC	CASSLVAGGLNEQFF
TRBV4-1	NA	TRBJ1-1	NA	TGCGCCAGCAGCCAAGGGGGGCGACTCGTGGCGAACACTGAAGCTTTCTTT	CASSQGGRLVANTEAFF
TRBV6-1	NA	TRBJ1-2	NA	TGTGCCAGCAGTGAAGCGAACAGATGGTATGGCTACACCTTC	CASSEANRWYGYTF
TRBV6-5	NA	TRBJ2-3	NA	TGTGCCAGCAGCCGCCAGACTTGGGATACGCAGTATTTT	CASSRQTWDTQYF
TRBV10-3	NA	TRBJ2-1	TRBD1	TGTGCCATCAGGCCGGGGACAGGGGTCAATGAGCAGTTCTTC	CAIRPGTGVNEQFF
TRBV27	NA	TRBJ2-1	TRBD1	TGTGCCAGCAGTTTAAAGGGACAGAGACTTTGGTTCTTC	CASSLKGQRLWFF
TRBV5-1	NA	TRBJ2-3	NA	TGCGCCAGCAGCTTGGGGTTGAGCGGGCGAAGCACAGATACGCAGTATTTT	CASSLGLSGRSTDTQYF
TRBV5-1	NA	TRBJ1-6	NA	TGCGCCAGCAGCTTGGCGCAACAAGGAGGTACTATTAGTTCACCCCTCCACTTT	CASSLAQQGGTISSPLHF
TRBV5-1	few	TRBJ2-7	NA	TGCGCCAGCAGCTACGACTCCTACCCGTACGAGCAGTACTTC	CASSYDSYPYEQYF
TRBV11-2	NA	TRBJ2-7	NA	TGTGCCAGCACCAAAGTAGGGGGGGCCTCCTACGAGCAGTACTTC	CASTKVGGASYEQYF
TRBV2	NA	TRBJ1-2	NA	TGTGCCAGCAGTGATACGACAGTGTCCTATGGCTACACCTTC	CASSDTTVSYGYTF
TRBV9	NA	TRBJ1-2	TRBD1	TGTGCCAGCAGCGGAAGAGGGGCAGGGGGCAACTATGGCTACACCTTC	CASSGRGAGGNYGYTF
TRBV5-1	NA	TRBJ1-1	NA	TGCGCCAGCAGCTTGGCCGGCAGGGGAAAGGGTAGGACTGAAGCTTTCTTT	CASSLAGRGKGRTEAFF
TRBV19	NA	TRBJ2-7	NA	TGTGCCAGTAGAGACGGAGCCTACGAGCAGTACTTC	CASRDGAYEQYF
TRBV6-6	once	TRBJ1-3	NA	TGTGCCAGCGTCCCCCGCGCCGCAAACACCATATATTTT	CASVPRAANTIYF
TRBV7-9	NA	TRBJ2-5	TRBD1	TGTGCCAGCAGCTTTCGACAGGGGAGAAGAGAAGAGACCCAGTACTTC	CASSFRQGRREETQYF
TRBV9	few	TRBJ1-1	NA	TGTGCCAGCAGCTCGACAGCTAACACTGAAGCTTTCTTT	CASSSTANTEAFF
TRBV2	NA	TRBJ2-1	TRBD1	TGTGCCGGGACAGGGGATTACAATGAGCAGTTCTTC	CAGTGDYNEQFF
TRBV18	NA	TRBJ2-3	TRBD2	TGTGCCAGCTCCCCCGAGGCTAGCGGATATACGCAGTATTTT	CASSPEASGYTQYF
TRBV4-2	NA	TRBJ2-2	TRBD2	TGTGCCAGCAGCCAAGATCTAACGGGGGGGCGGACCGGGGAGCTGTTTTTT	CASSQDLTGGRTGELFF
TRBV15	once	TRBJ2-5	NA	TGTGCCACCAGCACCCCCCTGGGCCCTAGGCAGGGGGGCGCGACCCAGTACTTC	CATSTPLGPRQGGATQYF
TRBV7-3	NA	TRBJ2-7	NA	TGTGCCAGCAGCTTATATCCCCCAAACTACAAAGCGGGCTACGAGCAGTACTTC	CASSLYPPNYKAGYEQYF
TRBV5-6	NA	TRBJ1-2	NA	TGTGCCAGCAGTGGGGGGTTTGCCTATGGCTACCCCTTC	CASSGGFAYGYPF
TRBV6-6	few	TRBJ2-7	NA	TGTGCCAGCAGTTACCCTCCAACAGGGATCTCCTACGAGCAGTACTTC	CASSYPPTGISYEQYF